This TCR beta chain derives from a study of early stage breast cancer tumors. On the study more broadly: Of some 16 invasive breast tumors, about a dozen were hormone receptor-positive, HER2-negative. The ER+/PR+/HER2- tumors included 7 or 8 ductal and a handful of lobular carcinomas. Regarding the study as a whole: Chain pairing and CD4, CD8 or FOXP3 expression were not captured.

About this clone: Its antigen is not identified.

V was trimmed by 7 bases and J by 4 bases, leaving 13 bases between them. The CDR3 covers 13 residues. CDR1 SGHRS and CDR2 YFSETQ come from the germline V gene. Sequenced by immunoSEQ multiplex PCR; TCRdb stores in-frame clones only, minus some. The table has around 53,000 clones, just over 90% seen once. Sequencing used blood. The gene calls are TRBV5-1 and TRBJ2-3; D possibly corresponds to TRBD1 (5 bases). This TCR came from a person aged 70 to 85 with breast cancer. CDR3 region: CASGSQGSDTQYF. CDR3 nucleotide sequence: TGCGCCAGCGGGTCTCAGGGTTCAGATACGCAGTATTTT. Looking up the rest from reference TRBV5-1 and TRBJ2-3 gives the full variable domain: KAGVTQTPRYLIKTRGQQVTLSCSPISGHRSVSWYQQTPGQGLQFLFEYFSETQRNKGNFPGRFSGRQFSNSRSEMNVSTLELGDSALYLCASGSQGSDTQYFGPGTRLTVL.